A selection of T cell receptor beta chains follows, all from one sample in a study of cytomegalovirus exposure and HLA in healthy donors. TCRdb's copy holds only in-frame clones and misses some; the assay was immunoSEQ multiplex PCR. Of 140,000 to 150,000 clones listed, approximately 65% were seen once; the top ten hold 6.5%. Specimen: PBMCs. These receptors originate from an older woman in good health and CMV-seronegative. CDR3s leave out the opening cysteine and the closing phenylalanine or tryptophan. Each record gives: J gene, V gene, CDR3 protein.

TRBJ1-5,TRBV6-1,ASLQTGNQPQH
TRBJ2-1,TRBV6-5,ASGNRGFNEQF
TRBJ1-2,TRBV20-1,SARQAGGYT
TRBJ2-7,TRBV11-2,ASSYSSGSYEQY
TRBJ2-3,TRBV5-1,ASSSSGDFPSTDTQY
TRBJ2-3,TRBV7-2,ASSPTSARTDTQY
TRBJ1-2,TRBV5-4,ASSPLGIGRRGYT
TRBJ1-1,TRBV5-5,ASSLDSDRGLMNTEAF
TRBJ1-5,TRBV7-8,ASSLGGQSYQPQH
TRBJ1-1,TRBV19,ASTPGQVNTEAF
TRBJ1-5,TRBV6-1,ASSPTDSNQPQH
TRBJ1-5,TRBV7-8,ASSFPGQNQPQH
TRBJ2-1,TRBV5-4,ASSLVGNNEQF
TRBJ1-6,TRBV9,ASSVRGLNSPLH
TRBJ2-1,TRBV19,ASTPPGRQLNEQF
TRBJ2-1,TRBV4-3,ASSQGDRSSYNEQF
TRBJ1-5,TRBV6-1,ASATGQGAHQPQH
TRBJ2-7,TRBV7-2,ASSLVRGREQY
TRBJ2-2,TRBV7-2,ASRGFSNTGELF
TRBJ1-1,TRBV9,ASNLQGWGTEAF
TRBJ2-7,TRBV9,ASSVDAAGEQY
TRBJ2-2,TRBV9,ASSVGAARVPGELF
TRBJ2-3,TRBV5-1,ASSDARTDTQY
TRBJ2-7,TRBV7-2,ASSPRQGYSYEQY
TRBJ2-2,TRBV7-8,ATRGAGGVGYRELF
TRBJ1-1,TRBV19,ASRSGTGGKAF
TRBJ1-2,TRBV18,ASSSPGQGDGYT
TRBJ1-1,TRBV18,ASSLDRDTEAF